The 8 T cell receptor beta chains in this list originate from one sample, sequenced in a study of cytomegalovirus exposure and HLA in healthy donors. The primer mix had 60 Vbeta and 13 Jbeta primers. Profiling relied on immunoSEQ multiplex PCR, and the TCRdb table lists in-frame clones only, not all of them. The sample carries nearly 110,000 clones, 70% to 85% recorded once. Sequencing input: PBMCs. Receptor source: a man in his 60s in good health and CMV-seronegative.

Only one count was recorded for this clone. The V call is TRBV4-1, the J call TRBJ2-3, with 9 bases aligning to TRBD1. The CDR3 consists of 17 residues. The germline V gene encodes CDR1 MGHRA and CDR2 YSYEKL. V lost 1 base to trimming and J lost 8 bases; unmatched junction nucleotides: 13. Here the CDR3 reads CASSQVGIGTGSSTQYF. The CDR3 DNA is TGCGCCAGCAGCCAAGTGGGGATCGGGACAGGGAGTAGTACGCAGTATTTT.

This chain uses TRBV7-8 with TRBJ2-2; TRBD2 is a possible D gene (6 bases). This CDR3 is 14 amino acids long. From germline, CDR1 is SGHVS and CDR2 FQNEAQ. For the CDR3, the DNA is TGTGCTACCGGGGACTCTTTAAACACCGGGGAGCTGTTTTTT. It translates to CATGDSLNTGELFF. The full variable domain, with the rest looked up from reference TRBV7-8 and TRBJ2-2, is GAGVSQSPRYKVAKRGQDVALRCDPISGHVSLFWYQQALGQGPEFLTYFQNEAQLDKSGLPSDRFFAERPEGSVSTLKIQRTQQEDSAVYLCATGDSLNTGELFFGEGSRLTVL.

The genes are TRBV19 and TRBJ1-1; 8 bases are shared with TRBD1. The CDR3 extends over 16 amino acids. Germline CDR1 is LNHDA and CDR2 is SQIVND (reference sequence). Trimming at V came to 7 bases and at J to 6 bases, leaving 16 bases not matched to a gene. DNA for the CDR3: TGTGCCAGTACGCCGCACTCCCAGGGGGCGCATGCTGAAGCTTTCTTT. Translated, it gives CASTPHSQGAHAEAFF.

The rearrangement links TRBV2 to TRBJ2-1; D might be TRBD1 (5 bases). This CDR3 contains 11 residues. The germline V gene encodes CDR1 SNHLY and CDR2 FYNNEI. The germline V and J ends were trimmed by 4 bases and 8 bases, with 6 bases remaining between them. CDR3 bases: TGTGCCAGCAGTGCCAGGGATGAGCAGTTCTTC. Translated, it gives CASSARDEQFF.

As for this clone: The identical CDR3 is also encoded by other nucleotide sequences in the sample. The chain uses TRBV13 and TRBJ2-5, with D perhaps matching TRBD2 (6 bases). Deletions cut 0 bases from V and 8 bases from J, with 13 bases between. The CDR3 length is 14 residues. Germline V gene lookup returns CDR1 PRHDT and CDR2 FYEKMQ (reference sequence). CDR3 nucleotides: TGTGCCAGCAGCTTAGGACTAGCCCCCGAAACCCAGTACTTC. Amino acid sequence: CASSLGLAPETQYF. The full variable domain, in which reference TRBV13 and TRBJ2-5 provide the parts outside the CDR3, is AAGVIQSPRHLIKEKRETATLKCYPIPRHDTVYWYQQGPGQDPQFLISFYEKMQSDKGSIPDRFSAQQFSDYHSELNMSSLELGDSALYFCASSLGLAPETQYFGPGTRLLVL.

Here the CDR3 DNA reads TGTGCCAGCAGCTTAGCAGGGCAGGGATTGAACACTGAAGCTTTCTTT. It is translated as CASSLAGQGLNTEAFF. V is TRBV7-8 and J is TRBJ1-1; a weak D match, TRBD1 (5 bases). The CDR3 is 16 amino acids. Germline V lookup: CDR1 SGHVS, CDR2 FQNEAQ. V was shortened by 0 bases and J by 0 bases, with 11 bases between the two germline ends.

The chain recombines TRBV28 with TRBJ2-1; tentative D call: TRBD1 (5 bases). The length of the CDR3 is 15 residues. Trimming took 7 bases from V and 0 from J, leaving 13 bases between them. Germline V gene lookup returns CDR1 MDHEN and CDR2 SYDVKM. CDR3 sequence reads: CASTGDSYSYNEQFF. CDR3 sequence (DNA): TGTGCCAGCACAGGCGACAGTTACTCCTACAATGAGCAGTTCTTC.

This clone was seen only once. The chain recombines TRBV4-1 with TRBJ1-1; 12 bases fit TRBD1. The CDR3 loop spans 15 amino acids. Germline V gene sequence: CDR1 MGHRA, CDR2 YSYEKL. J lost 6 bases, V lost 4 bases, and 6 bases had no gene match. CDR3 nucleotides: TGCGCCAGCAGCCCGGGACAGGGGGCAGTCGCTGAAGCTTTCTTT. It is translated as CASSPGQGAVAEAFF.